Below, 27 T cell receptor beta chains from the same sample are listed, as sequenced in a study of cytomegalovirus exposure and HLA in healthy donors (TCRdb year 2017). Libraries were built with the immunoSEQ multiplex PCR assay. The multiplex PCR relied on a mix of 60 forward primers for TCR Vbeta segments and 13 reverse primers for TCR Jbeta segments. TCRdb took this table from immuneACCESS and kept in-frame rearrangements with V and J called. Such tables lack part of the clones; where checked against another copy, unresolved V genes explain under half of the gap, and the rest is unexplained. The sample profile shows 150,000 to 180,000 clones; roughly 79% of them were found once. The top ten constitute around 2.8% of the sample. Sequenced material: PBMCs. The receptor source for this set is a man aged 18 to 30 in good health and CMV-seronegative.

About this clone itself: A junction boundary mismatches the germline segment, possibly from a read error. The V gene is TRBV5-1, the J gene TRBJ2-6; weak D call: TRBD1 (5 bases). Per the germline V gene, CDR1 is SGHRS and CDR2 is YFSETQ. The CDR3 totals 18 residues. The CDR3 loop reads CASSLPVMGSSGANGLTF. The CDR3 nucleotides read TGCGCCAGCAGCTTGCCGGTTATGGGTTCCTCTGGGGCCAACGGCCTGACTTTC.

This clone was seen only once. In nucleotides, the CDR3 is TGCAGCGTTGAACAGAACACTGAAGCTTTCTTT. Protein: CSVEQNTEAFF. The genes are TRBV29-1 and TRBJ1-1; D unclear. This CDR3 region has 11 residues. Trimming cost V 2 bases and J 1 base, with 2 bases left between them. The germline CDR1 and CDR2 sequences are SQVTM and ANQGSEA.

This chain uses TRBV2 with TRBJ2-7; 10 bases are a match to TRBD1. Germline trimming cut 5 bases from V and 5 bases from J; bases unmatched to any gene: 12. Germline CDR1 reads SNHLY; CDR2 reads FYNNEI. CDR3 length equals 16 residues. CDR3 coding DNA: TGTGCCAGCAGTCCCAGGCCGGGGACAGGGGAACACGAGCAGTACTTC. Its protein product is CASSPRPGTGEHEQYF.

This rearrangement joins TRBV10-3 to TRBJ1-2, with no clear D. The CDR3 sequence is 17 residues long. The germline CDR1 and CDR2 sequences are ENHRY and SYGVKD. Trimming pared 3 bases from V and 4 bases from J, leaving 21 bases between. CDR3 nucleotide sequence: TGTGCCATCAGTGAAAATGAAAAAACATACAGTCCCTATGGCTACACCTTC. Protein: CAISENEKTYSPYGYTF.

The chain joins TRBV2 to TRBJ2-5; 13 bases line up with TRBD2. CDR3 length: 16 residues. The trim removed 0 bases at V and 5 bases at J, leaving 3 bases unmatched. CDR1 and CDR2 from the germline V gene are SNHLY and FYNNEI. Here the CDR3 DNA reads TGTGCCAGCAGTGAAGCGCGACTAGCGGGGGGCGAGACCCAGTACTTC. This encodes CASSEARLAGGETQYF.

This chain joins TRBV19 and TRBJ2-6; unclear D gene. Germline CDR1 is LNHDA and CDR2 is SQIVND (reference sequence). The CDR3 runs to 15 residues. Trimming left V 5 bases short and J 2 bases short, with 10 bases between. CDR3 loop: CASSVGRPGANVLTF. Here the CDR3 DNA reads TGTGCCAGTAGTGTTGGCCGCCCTGGGGCCAACGTCCTGACTTTC.

This clone showed up just once. The chain couples TRBV4-1 to TRBJ2-7; 11 nucleotides match TRBD2. The CDR3 runs 16 residues. V lost 1 base and J lost 2; bases outside the gene matches: 4. Germline V lookup: CDR1 MGHRA, CDR2 YSYEKL. The CDR3 DNA follows: TGCGCCAGCAGCCAAGCTCCGACTAGCGGGGCCTACGAGCAGTACTTC. This codes for CASSQAPTSGAYEQYF.

The chain is built from TRBV19 and TRBJ1-5, with D hard to call. Per germline, CDR1 LNHDA and CDR2 SQIVND (reference sequence). V was shortened by 5 bases and J by 1 base, with 12 bases between the two germline ends. This CDR3 is built from 15 residues. The CDR3 DNA follows: TGTGCCAGTAGTCCCCCACACCACAGCAATCAGCCCCAGCATTTT. Translation gives CASSPPHHSNQPQHF.

The chain is built from TRBV5-1 and TRBJ1-5; D call uncertain. V dropped 0 bases and J dropped 5 bases, with 6 bases sitting between them. Per germline, CDR1 SGHRS and CDR2 YFSETQ. The CDR3 extends over 13 amino acids. As DNA, the CDR3 is TGCGCCAGCAGCTTGGCAGGTTATCAGCCCCAGCATTTT. It is translated as CASSLAGYQPQHF.

V and J are TRBV19 and TRBJ1-5; 9 nucleotides align to TRBD1. The CDR3 loop spans 14 amino acids. V gave up 6 bases and J gave up 5 bases; unmatched junction bases: 5. The V gene's germline CDR1 is LNHDA and CDR2 SQIVND (reference sequence). CDR3 loop: CASSRDRDHQPQHF. The DNA for the CDR3 is TGTGCCAGTAGCAGGGACAGGGACCATCAGCCCCAGCATTTT. Based on the CDR3 plus reference TRBV19 and TRBJ1-5, the full variable domain is DGGITQSPKYLFRKEGQNVTLSCEQNLNHDAMYWYRQDPGQGLRLIYYSQIVNDFQKGDIAEGYSVSREKKESFPLTVTSAQKNPTAFYLCASSRDRDHQPQHFGDGTRLSIL.

This clone has a single count. The chain joins TRBV12-2 to TRBJ1-6; TRBD1 was called by the table and not checked on the DNA. TRBV12-2 is a recognized pseudogene. The length of the CDR3 is 19 residues. The CDR3 region is CASRLTHNLSRERNSPLHF. DNA of the CDR3: TGTGCAAGTCGCTTAACACACAATTTGAGCAGGGAACGTAATTCACCCCTCCACTTT.

This clone was detected once. The genes are TRBV9 and TRBJ1-2, with 9 bases matching TRBD1. Looked up from germline, CDR1 is SGDLS and CDR2 is YYNGEE. Trimming removed 3 bases from V and 4 bases from J; junction bases left unmatched: 7. The CDR3 has 15 amino acids. The CDR3 DNA follows: TGTGCCAGCAGCGCGACAGGGGGTCCTCGCTATGGCTACACCTTC. Translating gives CASSATGGPRYGYTF.

The chain uses TRBV2 and TRBJ1-2; D unresolved. Per germline, CDR1 SNHLY and CDR2 FYNNEI. Trimming cost V 6 bases and J 3 bases, with 11 bases left between them. This CDR3 spans 13 amino acids. As DNA, the CDR3 is TGTGCCAGCAGCGCCTCGGGGTACTATGGCTACACCTTC. As protein: CASSASGYYGYTF.

The chain is built from TRBV11-2 and TRBJ1-6; D possibly corresponds to TRBD1 (6 bases). The CDR3 loop spans 14 amino acids. The germline V gene encodes CDR1 SGHAT and CDR2 FQNNGV. Trimming removed 5 bases from V and 9 bases from J, with 14 bases in between. CDR3 amino acids: CASSRDITRSPLHF. The CDR3 DNA reads as TGTGCCAGCAGCCGGGACATTACCCGTTCACCCCTCCACTTT.

This chain uses TRBV29-1 with TRBJ2-5, with a weak D call TRBD2 (6 bases). CDR1 is SQVTM, CDR2 ANQGSEA, per germline. The CDR3 sequence is 13 residues long. V lost 8 bases and J 2 bases, leaving 15 bases between the germline ends. Here the CDR3 reads CSLAGTRQETQYF. The CDR3 nucleotides are TGCAGCTTAGCCGGGACTCGACAAGAGACCCAGTACTTC.

This rearrangement joins TRBV5-1 to TRBJ2-5; D is perhaps TRBD1 (5 bases). Trimming cost V 4 bases and J 0 bases, with 10 bases left between them. The germline gives CDR1 SGHRS, CDR2 YFSETQ. The CDR3 spans 14 residues. CDR3 residues: CASSLQGDQETQYF. The DNA for the CDR3 is TGCGCCAGCAGCCTCCAGGGTGACCAAGAGACCCAGTACTTC.

V and J are TRBV5-4 and TRBJ1-5; no definite D call. Trimming removed 3 bases from V and 3 bases from J, with 19 bases in between. This CDR3 is built from 17 residues. The V gene's germline CDR1 is SGHNT and CDR2 YYREEE (reference sequence). The CDR3 region is CASSSTPSAGNNQPQHF. CDR3 DNA: TGTGCCAGCAGCTCGACTCCCTCCGCGGGCAACAATCAGCCCCAGCATTTT.

The chain joins TRBV9 to TRBJ2-3, with TRBD2 matching 14 bases. Trimming cost V 5 bases and J 5 bases; bases outside gene matches: 4. Looked up from germline, CDR1 is SGDLS and CDR2 is YYNGEE. This CDR3 is 15 amino acids long. CDR3 nucleotide sequence: TGTGCCAGCAGTTACGGACTAGCGGGGGGAGATACGCAGTATTTT. Its protein is CASSYGLAGGDTQYF.

The chain uses TRBV7-2 and TRBJ2-7; possibly TRBD2 for D (6 bases). This CDR3 is 12 amino acids long. Germline values: CDR1 SGHTA, CDR2 FQGNSA. Deletions cut 5 bases from V and 5 bases from J, with 10 bases between. The CDR3 loop reads CASSPGGHEQYF. The CDR3 DNA reads TGTGCCAGCAGCCCCGGGGGACACGAGCAGTACTTC.

This rearrangement joins TRBV2 to TRBJ1-4, with D perhaps matching TRBD1 (5 bases). The V gene lost 10 bases and the J gene lost 6 bases, with 15 bases spanning the gap. Germline CDR1 is SNHLY and CDR2 is FYNNEI. The CDR3 sequence is 13 residues long. CDR3 nucleotides: TGTGCCAACTACGGCAGGGTTGATGAAAAACTGTTTTTT. It translates to CANYGRVDEKLFF.

This clone was seen only once. The V gene is TRBV10-1, the J gene TRBJ1-3; D remains unclear. V lost 3 bases, J lost 0 bases, and 6 bases lay in between. The CDR3 spans 14 residues. Germline V gene data show CDR1 as WNHNN and CDR2 as SYGVQD (reference sequence). CDR3 sequence: CASSEGSSGNTIYF. CDR3 nucleotides: TGCGCCAGCAGTGAAGGGAGCTCTGGAAACACCATATATTTT.

The chain carries TRBV6-6 and TRBJ1-6; D remains ambiguous. The CDR3 contains 13 residues. Germline V gives CDR1 MNHNY, CDR2 SVGAGI (reference sequence). V lost 4 bases, J lost 8 bases, and 9 bases lay in between. The CDR3 sequence: CASSSPEDSPLHF. Written as DNA, the CDR3 is TGTGCCAGCAGTTCACCGGAGGATTCACCCCTCCACTTT.

The chain has TRBV30 and TRBJ1-6; 12 bases fit TRBD1. Trimming cost V 2 bases and J 10 bases; bases outside gene matches: 6. CDR3 length equals 15 residues. CDR1 GTSNPN and CDR2 SVGIG come from the germline V gene (reference sequence). CDR3 in DNA: TGTGCCTGGAGTCTCGGGACAGGGGGCCGCTCACCCCTCCACTTT. As protein: CAWSLGTGGRSPLHF.

The rearrangement links TRBV14 to TRBJ1-1; no firm D call. The ends were cut back, 3 bases at V and 0 bases at J, with 5 bases in the middle. Germline V lookup: CDR1 SGHDN, CDR2 FVKESK. The CDR3 is 13 residues long. CDR3 bases: TGTGCCAGCAGCCAGGCCATGAACACTGAAGCTTTCTTT. Residues: CASSQAMNTEAFF. The full variable domain, completed using reference TRBV14 and TRBJ1-1, is EAGVTQFPSHSVIEKGQTVTLRCDPISGHDNLYWYRRVMGKEIKFLLHFVKESKQDESGMPNNRFLAERTGGTYSTLKVQPAELEDSGVYFCASSQAMNTEAFFGQGTRLTVV.

This chain uses TRBV7-6 with TRBJ2-5; 9 nucleotides agree with TRBD1. The CDR3 runs to 16 residues. V lost 2 bases to trimming and J lost 3 bases; unmatched junction nucleotides: 7. Germline values: CDR1 SGHVS, CDR2 FNYEAQ. This chain's CDR3 is CASSLLADRGEETQYF. The CDR3 region has the DNA TGTGCCAGCAGCTTATTGGCTGACAGGGGGGAAGAGACCCAGTACTTC.

In nucleotides, the CDR3 is TGCGCCAGCAGCCGGGGACAGGGCGAGAGCATTCAGTACTTC. It yields the protein CASSRGQGESIQYF. The chain is built from TRBV5-1 and TRBJ2-4, with 9 bases aligning to TRBD1. V lost 4 bases to trimming and J lost 9 bases; unmatched junction nucleotides: 8. From germline, CDR1 is SGHRS and CDR2 YFSETQ. The CDR3 is 14 residues long.

V and J are TRBV5-6 and TRBJ1-1; 7 bases agree with TRBD1. V lost 5 bases and J lost 0; bases outside the gene matches: 7. This CDR3 is built from 15 residues. Per germline, CDR1 SGHDT and CDR2 YYEEEE. The CDR3, as DNA: TGTGCCAGCAGGAACACACAGGGGTTGAACACTGAAGCTTTCTTT. This encodes CASRNTQGLNTEAFF.